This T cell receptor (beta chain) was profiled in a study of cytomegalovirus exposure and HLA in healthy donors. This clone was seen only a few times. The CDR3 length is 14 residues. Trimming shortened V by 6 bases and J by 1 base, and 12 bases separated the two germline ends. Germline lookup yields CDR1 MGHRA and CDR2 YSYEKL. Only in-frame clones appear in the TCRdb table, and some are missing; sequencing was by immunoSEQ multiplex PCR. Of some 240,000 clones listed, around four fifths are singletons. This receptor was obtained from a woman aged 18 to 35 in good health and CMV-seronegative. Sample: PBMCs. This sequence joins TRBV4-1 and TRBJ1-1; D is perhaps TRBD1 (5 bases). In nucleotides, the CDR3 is TGCGCCAGCAGGGGACTCCTCAAGAACACTGAAGCTTTCTTT. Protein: CASRGLLKNTEAFF.